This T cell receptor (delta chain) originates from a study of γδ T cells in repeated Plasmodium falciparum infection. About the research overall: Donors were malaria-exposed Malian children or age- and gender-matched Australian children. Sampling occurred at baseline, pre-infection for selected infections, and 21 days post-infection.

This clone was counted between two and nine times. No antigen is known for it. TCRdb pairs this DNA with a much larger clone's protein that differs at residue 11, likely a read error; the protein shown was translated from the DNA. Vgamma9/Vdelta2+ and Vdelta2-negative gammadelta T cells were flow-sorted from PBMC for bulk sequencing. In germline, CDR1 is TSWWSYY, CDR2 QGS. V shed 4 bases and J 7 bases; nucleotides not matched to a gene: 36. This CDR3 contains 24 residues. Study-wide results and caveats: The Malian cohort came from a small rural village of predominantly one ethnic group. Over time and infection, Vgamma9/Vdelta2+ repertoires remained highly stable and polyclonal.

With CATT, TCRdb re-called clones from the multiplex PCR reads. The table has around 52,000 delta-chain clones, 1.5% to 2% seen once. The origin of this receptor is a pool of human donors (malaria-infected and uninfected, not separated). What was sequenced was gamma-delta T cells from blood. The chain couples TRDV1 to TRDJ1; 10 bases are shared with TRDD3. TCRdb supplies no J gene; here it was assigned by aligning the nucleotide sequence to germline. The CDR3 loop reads CALGGEMPSYISLLTGGFFGKLIF. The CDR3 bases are TGTGCTCTTGGGGGAGAGATGCCTTCCTATATCTCTCTCCTAACTGGGGGATTTTTCGGTAAACTCATCTTT.